The 29 T cell receptor beta chains below come from one sample, sequenced in a study of CD8+ T cells in alopecia areata. cDNA prepared by RNA extraction and subsequent reverse transcription served as the template for sequencing. Only in-frame clones appear in the TCRdb table, and some are missing; sequencing was by immunoSEQ multiplex PCR. Among 130,000 to 150,000 clones listed, around 50% were seen once. The source material was CD4+ T cells sorted from blood. The receptors stem from a human donor with alopecia areata.

This clone was detected a few times. The same CDR3 can be traced to other DNA sequences in this sample. The rearrangement uses TRBV15 and TRBJ2-5; D gene uncertain. CDR1 is LNHNV, CDR2 YYDKDF, per germline (reference sequence). The CDR3 consists of 14 residues. V was pared by 0 bases and J by 1 base, with 6 bases between. CDR3 bases: TGTGCCACCAGCAGAGATCGGGCCCAAGAGACCCAGTACTTC. Translated: CATSRDRAQETQYF.

This clone was observed a few times. The chain joins TRBV5-1 to TRBJ2-6; tentative D call: TRBD1 (8 bases). The length of the CDR3 is 18 residues. V was clipped by 4 bases and J by 3 bases, with 20 bases between them. The germline V gene encodes CDR1 SGHRS and CDR2 YFSETQ. DNA for the CDR3: TGCGCCAGCAGCCCTGGACAGGGAGGGACGATTGGGGCCAACGTCCTGACTTTC. The encoded protein is CASSPGQGGTIGANVLTF. Using reference TRBV5-1 and TRBJ2-6 for the parts outside the CDR3, the full variable domain is KAGVTQTPRYLIKTRGQQVTLSCSPISGHRSVSWYQQTPGQGLQFLFEYFSETQRNKGNFPGRFSGRQFSNSRSEMNVSTLELGDSALYLCASSPGQGGTIGANVLTFGAGSRLTVL.

This clone was observed a few times. The rearrangement links TRBV7-2 to TRBJ2-2, with D hard to call. V lost 2 bases and J 5 bases, leaving 12 bases between the germline ends. CDR1 is SGHTA and CDR2 is FQGNSA in the germline V gene. The CDR3 spans 15 residues. CDR3 coding DNA: TGTGCCAGCAGCTTACGAGCAGCCCGGACCGGGGAGCTGTTTTTT. The encoded protein is CASSLRAARTGELFF.

The chain uses TRBV29-1 and TRBJ2-7; D is ambiguous. The CDR3 contains 11 residues. The V and J ends lost 6 bases and 0 bases respectively, with 6 bases between them. Germline V CDR1 and CDR2: SQVTM, ANQGSEA. In DNA, the CDR3 is TGCAGCGTGTCCAGCTCCTACGAGCAGTACTTC. Protein product: CSVSSSYEQYF.

The rearrangement uses TRBV29-1 and TRBJ2-1, with 10 bases that match TRBD2. The CDR3 loop spans 13 amino acids. The ends lost 6 bases at V and 7 bases at J; junction bases unmatched: 6. Germline V gives CDR1 SQVTM, CDR2 ANQGSEA. CDR3 sequence (DNA): TGCAGCGTGAGCGGGAGGGCGGTAAATGAGCAGTTCTTC. This codes for CSVSGRAVNEQFF.

The rearrangement uses TRBV2 and TRBJ2-5, with 11 bases aligning to TRBD2. The CDR3 covers 14 residues. The germline V gene has CDR1 SNHLY and CDR2 FYNNEI. The junction had 8 bases not matched to a gene; V was cut back by 9 bases and J by 5 bases. The CDR3 is CARGIAGGSETQYF. The CDR3 DNA reads TGTGCCAGAGGAATAGCGGGAGGGTCGGAGACCCAGTACTTC.

The chain links TRBV29-1 to TRBJ1-1, with D tentatively TRBD1 (5 bases). The germline CDR1 and CDR2 sequences are SQVTM and ANQGSEA. This CDR3 is 14 amino acids long. V gave up 7 bases and J gave up 1 base, with 16 bases separating them. The chain's CDR3 is CSADTRGGNTEAFF. The CDR3 DNA reads as TGCAGCGCAGACACACGGGGGGGGAACACTGAAGCTTTCTTT.

This clone was seen once. Here the CDR3 reads CASSHPGQGAHEQFF. The DNA for the CDR3 is TGTGCCAGCAGCCACCCGGGACAGGGGGCCCATGAGCAGTTCTTC. V is TRBV7-2 and J is TRBJ2-1, with 12 bases fitting TRBD1. Germline V gives CDR1 SGHTA, CDR2 FQGNSA. The ends lost 5 bases at V and 8 bases at J; junction bases unmatched: 7. The CDR3 has 15 residues.

V gene TRBV29-1 combines with J gene TRBJ2-7; TRBD2 is a possible D gene (6 bases). V was shortened by 4 bases and J by 0 bases, with 16 bases between the two germline ends. CDR3 length: 15 residues. CDR1 is SQVTM and CDR2 is ANQGSEA in the germline V gene. CDR3 bases: TGCAGCGTTGTCGGGGTAGGCGGGAACTCCTACGAGCAGTACTTC. Encoded protein: CSVVGVGGNSYEQYF.

This clone was seen only a few times. The rearrangement joins TRBV19 to TRBJ2-1, with TRBD2 identical over 12 bases. V lost 7 bases to trimming and J lost 6 bases; unmatched junction nucleotides: 10. This CDR3 has 16 amino acids. Germline CDR1 LNHDA, CDR2 SQIVND (reference sequence). This CDR3 reads CASMTLAGGPGNEQFF. Written as DNA, the CDR3 is TGTGCCAGTATGACCCTAGCGGGAGGGCCTGGCAATGAGCAGTTCTTC.

The rearrangement uses TRBV4-1 and TRBJ2-2; unclear D gene. The ends were cut back, 4 bases at V and 5 bases at J, with 2 bases in the middle. Germline values: CDR1 MGHRA, CDR2 YSYEKL. The CDR3 is 11 residues long. CDR3 loop: CASSLTGELFF. In nucleotides, the CDR3 is TGCGCCAGCAGCCTTACCGGGGAGCTGTTTTTT.

This chain links TRBV30 with TRBJ2-6; the D gene is possibly TRBD2 (5 bases). There are 15 residues in the CDR3. CDR1 GTSNPN and CDR2 SVGIG come from the germline V gene (reference sequence). The V end was cut by 0 bases, the J end by 0 bases, with 6 bases between. The DNA for the CDR3 is TGTGCCTGGAGTGTGGGGAGCTCTGGGGCCAACGTCCTGACTTTC. Translating it yields CAWSVGSSGANVLTF.

V gene TRBV4-1 combines with J gene TRBJ2-4, with no clear D. Trimming took off 2 bases at V and 2 bases at J, with 13 bases between the two ends. This CDR3 has 16 amino acids. The V gene's germline CDR1 is MGHRA and CDR2 YSYEKL. The CDR3 DNA reads as TGCGCCAGCAGCCAATATGGATTCGTGTCCAAAAACATTCAGTACTTC. Translating it yields CASSQYGFVSKNIQYF.

The V call is TRBV27, the J call TRBJ2-6; D gene unclear. V was cut by 7 bases and J by 0 bases, with 16 bases left in between. The CDR3 covers 17 residues. Germline lookup yields CDR1 MNHEY and CDR2 SMNVEV (reference sequence). The CDR3 nucleotides read TGTGCCAGCACAAACCGCCTGGGCCGCTCTGGGGCCAACGTCCTGACTTTC. Its translation is CASTNRLGRSGANVLTF.

The V gene is TRBV28, the J gene TRBJ2-7; tentative D call: TRBD1 (6 bases). V was shortened by 2 bases and J by 0 bases, with 11 bases between the two germline ends. The CDR3 is made up of 15 amino acids. CDR1 MDHEN and CDR2 SYDVKM come from the germline V gene. In DNA, the CDR3 is TGTGCCAGCAGTTTACCGGGGACACTCTCCTACGAGCAGTACTTC. The encoded protein is CASSLPGTLSYEQYF. Supplemented by reference TRBV28 and TRBJ2-7, the full variable domain reads DVKVTQSSRYLVKRTGEKVFLECVQDMDHENMFWYRQDPGLGLRLIYFSYDVKMKEKGDIPEGYSVSREKKERFSLILESASTNQTSMYLCASSLPGTLSYEQYFGPGTRLTVT.

This chain uses TRBV29-1 with TRBJ2-5; TRBD2 agrees at 13 bases. CDR1 is SQVTM and CDR2 is ANQGSEA in the germline V gene. V was clipped by 1 base and J by 5 bases; unmatched bases: 10. The CDR3 runs to 17 residues. This CDR3 reads CSVEARFGLAGEETQYF. CDR3 DNA: TGCAGCGTTGAAGCAAGATTCGGACTAGCGGGAGAGGAGACCCAGTACTTC.

This clone has just a few counts. The rearrangement joins TRBV2 to TRBJ2-5; the D is unclear. The CDR3 has 13 residues. The germline V gene has CDR1 SNHLY and CDR2 FYNNEI. V dropped 2 bases and J dropped 6 bases, with 10 bases sitting between them. The CDR3 protein is CASSESRLKTQYF. The CDR3 region has the DNA TGTGCCAGCAGTGAATCGAGGTTGAAGACCCAGTACTTC.

This clone has more than one count but fewer than ten. The V gene is TRBV29-1, the J gene TRBJ2-7; 7 nucleotides agree with TRBD2. V dropped 6 bases and J dropped 5; count of bases not matched to a gene: 13. The CDR3 length is 14 residues. The germline V gene encodes CDR1 SQVTM and CDR2 ANQGSEA. CDR3 nucleotide sequence: TGCAGCGTACGTAGGGAGGGCCGATCGAACGAGCAGTACTTC. The encoded protein is CSVRREGRSNEQYF.

This clone was counted only a few times. In DNA, the CDR3 is TGTGCCAGCAGTGGAGCCTACGAGCAGTACTTC. Translation: CASSGAYEQYF. The chain recombines TRBV28 with TRBJ2-7; D call uncertain. The CDR3 runs to 11 residues. CDR1 and CDR2 (germline): MDHEN, SYDVKM. Trimming took off 5 bases at V and 2 bases at J, with 4 bases between the two ends. Based on the CDR3 plus reference TRBV28 and TRBJ2-7, the full variable domain is DVKVTQSSRYLVKRTGEKVFLECVQDMDHENMFWYRQDPGLGLRLIYFSYDVKMKEKGDIPEGYSVSREKKERFSLILESASTNQTSMYLCASSGAYEQYFGPGTRLTVT.

The chain couples TRBV7-9 to TRBJ2-1; D gene uncertain. Germline V gene lookup returns CDR1 SEHNR and CDR2 FQNEAQ (reference sequence). V lost 5 bases to trimming and J lost 4 bases, with 12 bases between them. The CDR3 contains 14 residues. CDR3 DNA sequence: TGTGCCAGCAGCCGAATCCCCACATACAATGAGCAGTTCTTC. It codes for CASSRIPTYNEQFF.

The V call is TRBV10-3, the J call TRBJ2-5; 7 positions match TRBD2. The germline V gene encodes CDR1 ENHRY and CDR2 SYGVKD. After removal of 8 bases from V and 2 bases from J, the junction contained 8 bases not matched to a gene. The CDR3 totals 14 residues. CDR3 DNA sequence: TGTGCCATCGGGCCTAGCGGAGGTCAAGAGACCCAGTACTTC. Its protein is CAIGPSGGQETQYF.

The chain couples TRBV5-1 to TRBJ2-5, with a weak D call TRBD2 (5 bases). This CDR3 contains 15 residues. The ends were cut back, 2 bases at V and 0 bases at J, with 11 bases in the middle. Germline values: CDR1 SGHRS, CDR2 YFSETQ. The CDR3 is CASSLISGNQETQYF. The CDR3 DNA is TGCGCCAGCAGCTTAATTTCCGGGAACCAAGAGACCCAGTACTTC.

This chain joins TRBV7-3 and TRBJ2-3; D may be TRBD1 (6 bases). V was clipped by 4 bases and J by 3 bases, with 23 bases between them. Germline values: CDR1 SGHTA, CDR2 FQGTGA. The CDR3 covers 18 residues. Here the CDR3 DNA reads TGTGCCAGCAGCTCAATAGGGCGAGGACTCAGGGGTACAGATACGCAGTATTTT. This codes for CASSSIGRGLRGTDTQYF.

The chain is built from TRBV6-6 and TRBJ2-1, with 9 bases fitting TRBD1. Germline V gives CDR1 MNHNY, CDR2 SVGAGI (reference sequence). The CDR3 has 13 residues. V lost 2 bases and J lost 7; bases outside the gene matches: 0. The CDR3 sequence: CASSYDRGNEQFF. The CDR3 DNA follows: TGTGCCAGCAGTTACGACAGGGGGAATGAGCAGTTCTTC.

J is TRBJ2-1 and V is TRBV9, with TRBD2 matching 11 bases. V lost 0 bases and J lost 9; bases outside the gene matches: 2. Per germline, CDR1 SGDLS and CDR2 YYNGEE. This CDR3 contains 14 residues. CDR3 nucleotides: TGTGCCAGCAGCGTAGCCGGGACTAGCGGTGAGCAGTTCTTC. Amino acids: CASSVAGTSGEQFF.

V and J are TRBV7-8 and TRBJ1-2; 7 bases match TRBD1. This CDR3 region has 19 residues. Germline CDR1 and CDR2: SGHVS and FQNEAQ. V was clipped by 5 bases and J by 0 bases; unmatched bases: 18. Here the CDR3 reads CASSTSPRDRTSANYGYTF. The CDR3 region has the DNA TGTGCCAGCAGCACCTCTCCCCGGGACAGAACTTCAGCTAACTATGGCTACACCTTC.

The chain combines TRBV9 with TRBJ1-2; unclear D gene. The CDR3 spans 12 residues. Per germline, CDR1 SGDLS and CDR2 YYNGEE. Trimming removed 0 bases from V and 8 bases from J, with 8 bases in between. The CDR3 sequence is CASSVGGGGYTF. For the CDR3, the DNA is TGTGCCAGCAGCGTAGGGGGAGGGGGCTACACCTTC.

CDR3: CASSLGTGNQPQHF. The CDR3 coding sequence is TGTGCCAGCAGTCTCGGGACAGGTAACCAGCCCCAGCATTTT. This sequence joins TRBV27 and TRBJ1-5; TRBD1 aligns across 8 bases. Germline values: CDR1 MNHEY, CDR2 SMNVEV (reference sequence). The CDR3 runs 14 residues. The V and J ends lost 5 bases and 7 bases, in that order; junction bases with no gene match: 7.

The count of this clone is one. The CDR3 is CAWKDRYTDTQYF. The CDR3 coding sequence is TGTGCCTGGAAGGACAGATACACAGATACGCAGTATTTT. The rearrangement links TRBV30 to TRBJ2-3, with D maybe TRBD1 (6 bases). Germline CDR1 GTSNPN, CDR2 SVGIG (reference sequence). The CDR3 spans 13 residues. Deletions cut 4 bases from V and 2 bases from J, with 10 bases between.